A selection of T cell receptor beta chains follows, all from one sample in a study of Ad26.COV2.S vaccination and SARS-CoV-2 variants. Some clones are missing from TCRdb's copy, which holds only in-frame ones; the method was immunoSEQ multiplex PCR. In the table there are more than 300,000 clones, 86% of which are singletons. The input for sequencing was peripheral blood, taken in a trial of Ad26.COV2.S vaccine versus placebo. Receptors originate from a person between 18 and 65 years old who received the Ad26.COV2.S COVID-19 vaccine or a placebo. Both conserved end residues are part of each CDR3. A D gene is named only where the DNA matches it firmly. Expanded clones get a size class; other rows say once, few or many, or leave the size out.

D: -; V: TRBV18; size: -; length: 14; J: TRBJ1-1; DNA: TGTGCCAGCTCACCACCGACGGGGGACACTGAAGCTTTCTTT; CDR3: CASSPPTGDTEAFF
D: TRBD2; V: TRBV5-1; size: -; length: 13; J: TRBJ2-1; DNA: TGCGCCAGCACCCCGGGACTAGCTGTTGAGCAGTTCTTC; CDR3: CASTPGLAVEQFF
D: -; V: TRBV27; size: -; length: 17; J: TRBJ2-1; DNA: TGTGCCAGCAGTTTTAGGTGGCAACTTAGCTCCTACAATGAGCAGTTCTTC; CDR3: CASSFRWQLSSYNEQFF
D: -; V: TRBV11-2; size: -; length: 15; J: TRBJ1-2; DNA: TGTGCCAGCAGCCCGGGACTGGGGGTTGGCTATGGCTACACCTTC; CDR3: CASSPGLGVGYGYTF
D: TRBD1; V: TRBV10-1; size: once; length: 15; J: TRBJ2-2; DNA: TGCGCCAGCAGCCGGGACAGGGGGCTTCTCGGGGAGCTGTTTTTT; CDR3: CASSRDRGLLGELFF
D: TRBD1; V: TRBV7-2; size: -; length: 13; J: TRBJ1-2; DNA: TGTGCCAGCAGCTCACAGGGGGACTATGGCTACACCTTC; CDR3: CASSSQGDYGYTF
D: -; V: TRBV5-4; size: few; length: 15; J: TRBJ1-2; DNA: TGTGCCAGCAGCTTGACAGGGCTGATTGGGGATGGCTACACCTTC; CDR3: CASSLTGLIGDGYTF
D: -; V: TRBV9; size: few; length: 15; J: TRBJ1-2; DNA: TGTGCCAGCAGCGTAGGGACGGGGAGGGACTATGGCTACACCTTC; CDR3: CASSVGTGRDYGYTF
D: -; V: TRBV6-1; size: -; length: 13; J: TRBJ1-2; DNA: TGTGCCAGCAGTGAACTCCAGGGAGATGGCTACACCTTC; CDR3: CASSELQGDGYTF
D: TRBD2; V: TRBV5-1; size: -; length: 14; J: TRBJ2-3; DNA: TGCGCCAGCAGCTCCGGGACTACCACAGATACGCAGTATTTT; CDR3: CASSSGTTTDTQYF
D: TRBD1; V: TRBV3-1/TRBV3-2; size: -; length: 15; J: TRBJ2-1; DNA: TGTGCCAGCAGTGCCCGGGACAGGTCATTGGATGAGCAGTTCTTC; CDR3: CASSARDRSLDEQFF
D: -; V: TRBV30; size: -; length: 16; J: TRBJ2-2; DNA: TGTGCCTGGAGTGTACTCAGGGCCGAGAACACCGGGGAGCTGTTTTTT; CDR3: CAWSVLRAENTGELFF
D: -; V: TRBV3-1/TRBV3-2; size: -; length: 16; J: TRBJ1-2; DNA: TGTGCCAGCAGCCAAGATAGAATAGAGGCAGGGGAGGGCTACACCTTC; CDR3: CASSQDRIEAGEGYTF
D: -; V: TRBV5-4; size: -; length: 14; J: TRBJ1-1; DNA: TGTGCCAGCAGCTCCGGACAGCGAAACACTGAAGCTTTCTTT; CDR3: CASSSGQRNTEAFF
D: TRBD1; V: TRBV2; size: few; length: 14; J: TRBJ2-7; DNA: TGTGCCAGCAGTCCGGGACAGAAGACCTACGAGCAGTACTTC; CDR3: CASSPGQKTYEQYF
D: -; V: TRBV7-2; size: -; length: 14; J: TRBJ1-5; DNA: TGTGCCAGCAGCTTAGGTGGCCCTGGGCAGCCCCAGCATTTT; CDR3: CASSLGGPGQPQHF
D: -; V: TRBV3-1/TRBV3-2; size: -; length: 16; J: TRBJ1-3; DNA: TGTGCCAGCAGCCAACCTCGGGACACCTCTGGAAACACCATATATTTT; CDR3: CASSQPRDTSGNTIYF
D: -; V: TRBV30; size: -; length: 13; J: TRBJ2-5; DNA: TGTGCCTGGAGTGGGGGGGTCCAAGAGACCCAGTACTTC; CDR3: CAWSGGVQETQYF
D: -; V: TRBV27; size: -; length: 14; J: TRBJ1-5; DNA: TGTGCCAGCAGTTTATATAAAGGTGGTCAGCCCCAGCATTTT; CDR3: CASSLYKGGQPQHF
D: -; V: TRBV7-9; size: -; length: 12; J: TRBJ2-5; DNA: TGTGCCAGCAGCCCGGGGGCGCAGACCCAGTACTTC; CDR3: CASSPGAQTQYF
D: -; V: TRBV6-5; size: -; length: 14; J: TRBJ1-2; DNA: TGTGCCAGCGCTGGAACGATCAGGGCAGGAGGCTACACCTTC; CDR3: CASAGTIRAGGYTF